The present T cell receptor (beta chain) was sequenced within a study of blood T cells in healthy people across ages. A second roughly 6 to 12 cycle PCR used barcoded and J-beta primers. TCRdb itself ran the 5' RACE reads through MiXCR, one entry per CDR3 protein. The sample yields 1 million or so distinct CDR3 sequences, approximately 25% seen once. The sample was also linked to a second study, of T cells of mothers and their children. This second study notes: Sequencing got over 9.5 million TCR beta CDR3 reads from each mother and roughly 2.7 million from each child.

Input material: blood. The clonotype originates from a girl aged 2-9 years in good health.

CDR3 sequence (DNA): TGTGCCAGCAGCTTCGGGAGGGGTAGCACAGATACGCAGTATTTT. Its translation is CASSFGRGSTDTQYF. The rearrangement links TRBV7-9 to TRBJ2-3, with TRBD2 identical over 8 bases. CDR3 length equals 15 residues. Losses at the gene ends were 3 bases for V and 0 bases for J; bases not matched to a gene: 2. The germline CDR1 and CDR2 sequences are SEHNR and FQNEAQ (reference sequence).